Each of the 23 T cell receptor beta chains below was sequenced from the same sample in a study of cytomegalovirus exposure and HLA in healthy donors. In the PCR, 60 Vbeta and 13 Jbeta primers were used. Libraries were prepared by immunoSEQ multiplex PCR; TCRdb keeps only in-frame clonotypes and omits some of them. Of 200,000 to 250,000 clones in the sample, about 89% were seen once. The sample consisted of PBMCs. These receptors all stem from a woman between 18 and 29 years old in good health and CMV-seronegative.

The sample holds one count of this clone. At one end, the junction sequence differs from germline, possibly due to a read error. V is TRBV7-9 and J is TRBJ1-2, with D unclear. The CDR3 is 15 residues long. Germline lookup yields CDR1 SEHNR and CDR2 FQNEAQ (reference sequence). CDR3 nucleotides: TGTTCCAGCAGCTTAGCTGTGCGGGCATCCTATGGCTACACCTTC. This gives the protein CSSSLAVRASYGYTF.

The chain uses TRBV7-3 and TRBJ2-1; 9 nucleotides agree with TRBD2. Looked up from germline, CDR1 is SGHTA and CDR2 is FQGTGA. The CDR3 runs to 18 residues. V lost 5 bases, J lost 2 bases, and 13 bases stayed unmatched. The CDR3 bases are TGTGCCAGCAGCCCGGGTAGCGGGAGAGGAGGGGCCTACAATGAGCAGTTCTTC. It yields the protein CASSPGSGRGGAYNEQFF.

The gene calls are TRBV9 and TRBJ1-2; 9 bases line up with TRBD1. This CDR3 contains 16 residues. Germline-derived CDR1 and CDR2 are SGDLS and YYNGEE. V dropped 3 bases and J dropped 2; count of bases not matched to a gene: 8. Here the CDR3 reads CASSDKGTGINYGYTF. CDR3 bases: TGTGCCAGCAGCGACAAAGGGACAGGGATCAACTATGGCTACACCTTC.

This clone was observed a single time. CDR3 DNA sequence: TGTGCCAGCAGCGGATTGCTAGCGGCTAGCACAGATACGCAGTATTTT. This sequence encodes CASSGLLAASTDTQYF. V gene TRBV9 combines with J gene TRBJ2-3, with TRBD2 identical over 7 bases. Trimming removed 3 bases from V and 0 bases from J; junction bases left unmatched: 7. In germline, CDR1 is SGDLS, CDR2 YYNGEE. This CDR3 is 16 amino acids long. Full variable domain (missing parts from reference TRBV9 and TRBJ2-3): DSGVTQTPKHLITATGQRVTLRCSPRSGDLSVYWYQQSLDQGLQFLIQYYNGEERAKGNILERFSAQQFPDLHSELNLSSLELGDSALYFCASSGLLAASTDTQYFGPGTRLTVL.

The chain recombines TRBV2 with TRBJ2-1; D perhaps matches TRBD1 (6 bases). This CDR3 contains 15 residues. V lost 3 bases, J lost 6 bases, and 15 bases lay in between. The germline V gene encodes CDR1 SNHLY and CDR2 FYNNEI. The CDR3 here is CASSEQGFVSNEQFF. In DNA, the CDR3 is TGTGCCAGCAGTGAGCAGGGGTTTGTTTCCAATGAGCAGTTCTTC.

The V gene is TRBV11-2, the J gene TRBJ2-7, with D maybe TRBD2 (6 bases). The germline V and J ends were trimmed by 2 bases and 7 bases, with 18 bases remaining between them. The CDR3 is made up of 15 amino acids. Germline CDR1 is SGHAT and CDR2 is FQNNGV. CDR3 DNA sequence: TGTGCCAGCAGCTTAAGACGGGACTTCCTTGTGGAGCAGTACTTC. It encodes CASSLRRDFLVEQYF.

This sequence joins TRBV9 and TRBJ2-3; the match to TRBD2 covers 9 bases. V was pared by 0 bases and J by 3 bases, with 5 bases of the junction left unmatched. Looked up from germline, CDR1 is SGDLS and CDR2 is YYNGEE. The CDR3 is 16 residues long. The CDR3 protein is CASSVVSGGLTDTQYF. The CDR3 coding sequence is TGTGCCAGCAGCGTAGTAAGCGGGGGGCTGACAGATACGCAGTATTTT.

This sequence joins TRBV7-2 and TRBJ2-2; TRBD1 might be the D (5 bases). The CDR3 sequence is 14 residues long. Per the germline V gene, CDR1 is SGHTA and CDR2 is FQGNSA. Trimming pared 5 bases from V and 6 bases from J, leaving 13 bases between. This CDR3 reads CASSLTGSAGELFF. The CDR3 coding sequence is TGTGCCAGCAGCCTCACAGGATCAGCCGGGGAGCTGTTTTTT. The full variable domain, completed using reference TRBV7-2 and TRBJ2-2, is GAGVSQSPSNKVTEKGKDVELRCDPISGHTALYWYRQSLGQGLEFLIYFQGNSAPDKSGLPSDRFSAERTGGSVSTLTIQRTQQEDSAVYLCASSLTGSAGELFFGEGSRLTVL.

About this clone itself: Distinct nucleotide sequences in the sample also encode this CDR3. This sequence joins TRBV5-1 and TRBJ1-1, with 8 bases that match TRBD1. V dropped 3 bases and J dropped 0; count of bases not matched to a gene: 4. CDR3 length: 15 amino acids. The germline gives CDR1 SGHRS, CDR2 YFSETQ. The CDR3: CASSSRTGMNTEAFF. CDR3 DNA: TGCGCCAGCAGCTCGCGGACAGGGATGAACACTGAAGCTTTCTTT.

This chain connects TRBV2 to TRBJ1-1; D remains ambiguous. The CDR3 extends over 15 amino acids. Germline V gives CDR1 SNHLY, CDR2 FYNNEI. Trimming cost V 2 bases and J 6 bases, with 16 bases left between them. CDR3 nucleotides: TGTGCCAGCAGTGAAAACTTGGCGGGGATCCCTGAAGCTTTCTTT. Residues: CASSENLAGIPEAFF.

For this clone: A read error may produce the germline difference seen at one junction end. The chain joins TRBV2 to TRBJ2-4; 13 bases line up with TRBD2. The CDR3 spans 16 residues. Germline loops: CDR1 SNHLY, CDR2 FYNNEI. CDR3: CASSEVRTRGTSGVYF. In nucleotides, the CDR3 is TGTGCCAGCAGTGAAGTTCGCACCAGGGGGACTAGCGGGGTCTATTTC.

The chain joins TRBV28 to TRBJ2-5; possible D gene TRBD2, 6 bases. The CDR3 length is 13 residues. Germline-derived CDR1 and CDR2 are MDHEN and SYDVKM. With 7 bases removed from V and 0 bases from J, the gap between germline ends came to 9 bases. The CDR3 is CASTPGDQETQYF. The CDR3 DNA reads TGTGCCAGCACCCCGGGGGACCAAGAGACCCAGTACTTC.

This clone was picked up a small number of times. The DNA of the CDR3 is TGTGCCAGCATGCGTAATGAAAAACTGTTTTTT. Residues: CASMRNEKLFF. This chain links TRBV6-5 with TRBJ1-4; D is unclear. Germline V gene data show CDR1 as MNHEY and CDR2 as SVGAGI. V lost 7 bases to trimming and J lost 4 bases, with 4 bases between them. The CDR3 is made up of 11 amino acids.

With regard to this clone: The sample has other DNA sequences that encode this CDR3 too. The chain couples TRBV5-4 to TRBJ2-6; D is unresolved. There are 15 residues in the CDR3. In germline, CDR1 is SGHNT, CDR2 YYREEE (reference sequence). The germline V and J ends were trimmed by 0 bases and 1 base, with 5 bases remaining between them. Here the CDR3 reads CASSLDLSGANVLTF. The CDR3 region has the DNA TGTGCCAGCAGCTTGGATCTTTCTGGGGCCAACGTCCTGACTTTC.

The chain uses TRBV9 and TRBJ2-7, with 7 bases matching TRBD2. The germline CDR1 and CDR2 sequences are SGDLS and YYNGEE. The CDR3 runs 15 residues. The ends lost 0 bases at V and 3 bases at J; junction bases unmatched: 6. As DNA, the CDR3 is TGTGCCAGCAGCGTAGGACCAGCGGGGCTCTACGAGCAGTACTTC. Translating gives CASSVGPAGLYEQYF.

The chain has TRBV29-1 and TRBJ1-1; D is undetermined. Per germline, CDR1 SQVTM and CDR2 ANQGSEA. Trimming removed 6 bases at V and 0 bases at J, with 14 bases between. This CDR3 has 14 amino acids. This chain's CDR3 is CSVNSPTMNTEAFF. CDR3 nucleotides: TGCAGCGTAAACAGTCCCACAATGAACACTGAAGCTTTCTTT.

V and J are TRBV19 and TRBJ1-5, with TRBD1 identical over 7 bases. The CDR3 consists of 18 residues. With 0 bases clipped from V and 0 bases from J, the junction kept 8 bases outside the gene matches. Per germline, CDR1 LNHDA and CDR2 SQIVND (reference sequence). CDR3 coding DNA: TGTGCCAGTAGTATAGATCGGGACAGTCTATATAGCAATCAGCCCCAGCATTTT. This encodes CASSIDRDSLYSNQPQHF.

V and J are TRBV6-5 and TRBJ2-5; D unresolved. Gene TRBJ2-7 matches the end of the DNA better, so the J call may be wrong. Germline-derived CDR1 and CDR2 are MNHEY and SVGAGI. The CDR3 is made up of 14 amino acids. CDR3 amino acids: CASSYAPLGYEQYF. The CDR3 bases are TGTGCCAGCAGTTACGCGCCGCTGGGCTACGAGCAGTACTTC.

The chain carries TRBV30 and TRBJ1-2; tentative D call: TRBD1 (6 bases). The CDR3 has 13 residues. Looked up from germline, CDR1 is GTSNPN and CDR2 is SVGIG (reference sequence). V lost 3 bases to trimming and J lost 6 bases, with 14 bases between them. The CDR3 nucleotides are TGTGCCTGGAGCACAGGGTCCGCGGATGGCTACACCTTC. This translates into CAWSTGSADGYTF.

Only one count was recorded for this clone. The chain uses TRBV11-2 and TRBJ2-7; 9 bases match TRBD1. The CDR3 runs to 15 residues. Germline V gene lookup returns CDR1 SGHAT and CDR2 FQNNGV. The V segment lost 4 bases and the J segment 5 bases; nucleotides outside the gene matches: 9. The CDR3 DNA reads as TGTGCCAGCAGCTGGACTTGGGACAGGGCGGACGAGCAGTACTTC. This gives the protein CASSWTWDRADEQYF.

V usage is TRBV2 and J usage is TRBJ2-7; 7 nucleotides align to TRBD2. V was clipped by 6 bases and J by 4 bases; unmatched bases: 12. From germline, CDR1 is SNHLY and CDR2 FYNNEI. CDR3 size: 15 residues. The CDR3 nucleotides read TGTGCCAGCAGCCTAGGAGGGGAGGGAGCTTACGAGCAGTACTTC. This codes for CASSLGGEGAYEQYF. Full variable domain (missing parts from reference TRBV2 and TRBJ2-7): EPEVTQTPSHQVTQMGQEVILRCVPISNHLYFYWYRQILGQKVEFLVSFYNNEISEKSEIFDDQFSVERPDGSNFTLKIRSTKLEDSAMYFCASSLGGEGAYEQYFGPGTRLTVT.

V usage is TRBV7-8 and J usage is TRBJ2-7, with 7 bases identical to TRBD1. The CDR3 has 14 residues. With 6 bases clipped from V and 2 bases from J, the junction kept 7 bases outside the gene matches. Germline loops: CDR1 SGHVS, CDR2 FQNEAQ. CDR3 sequence: CASRPLDRAYEQYF. The CDR3 nucleotides read TGTGCCAGCAGGCCCCTAGACAGGGCCTACGAGCAGTACTTC.

J is TRBJ1-5 and V is TRBV6-5; a possible D gene is TRBD1 (5 bases). Germline V gene sequence: CDR1 MNHEY, CDR2 SVGAGI. The length of the CDR3 is 14 residues. V lost 6 bases and J lost 0, with 9 bases in between. In DNA, the CDR3 is TGTGCCAGCAGGGGGCCCCATAGCAATCAGCCCCAGCATTTT. Translation: CASRGPHSNQPQHF.